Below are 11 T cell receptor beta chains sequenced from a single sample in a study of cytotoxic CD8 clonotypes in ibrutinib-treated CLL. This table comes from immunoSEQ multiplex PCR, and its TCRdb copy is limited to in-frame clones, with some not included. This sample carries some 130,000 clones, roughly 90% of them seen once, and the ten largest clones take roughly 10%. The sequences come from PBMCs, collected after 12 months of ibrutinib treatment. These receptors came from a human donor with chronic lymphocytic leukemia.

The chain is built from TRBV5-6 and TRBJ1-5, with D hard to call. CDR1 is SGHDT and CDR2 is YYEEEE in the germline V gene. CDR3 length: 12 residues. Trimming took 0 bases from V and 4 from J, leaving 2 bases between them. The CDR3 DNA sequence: TGTGCCAGCAGCTTGGCTAATCAGCCCCAGCATTTT. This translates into CASSLANQPQHF. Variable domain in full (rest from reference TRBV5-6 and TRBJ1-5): DAGVTQSPTHLIKTRGQQVTLRCSPKSGHDTVSWYQQALGQGPQFIFQYYEEEERQRGNFPDRFSGHQFPNYSSELNVNALLLGDSALYLCASSLANQPQHFGDGTRLSIL.

The CDR3 nucleotides read TGTGCCAGCAAGGACAGGGGGAACATTCAGTACTTC. It yields the protein CASKDRGNIQYF. The chain has TRBV5-5 and TRBJ2-4; 10 bases match TRBD1. Trimming took 6 bases from V and 7 from J; bases not matched to a gene: 1. The CDR3 runs 12 residues. The V gene's germline CDR1 is SGHKS and CDR2 YYEKEE (reference sequence).

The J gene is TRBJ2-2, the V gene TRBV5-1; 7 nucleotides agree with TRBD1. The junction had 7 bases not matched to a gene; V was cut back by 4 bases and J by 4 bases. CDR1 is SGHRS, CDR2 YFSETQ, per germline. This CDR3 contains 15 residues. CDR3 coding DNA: TGCGCCAGCAGCGGCCGGGACAGAAGCACCGGGGAGCTGTTTTTT. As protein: CASSGRDRSTGELFF. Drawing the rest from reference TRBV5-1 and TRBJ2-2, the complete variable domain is KAGVTQTPRYLIKTRGQQVTLSCSPISGHRSVSWYQQTPGQGLQFLFEYFSETQRNKGNFPGRFSGRQFSNSRSEMNVSTLELGDSALYLCASSGRDRSTGELFFGEGSRLTVL.

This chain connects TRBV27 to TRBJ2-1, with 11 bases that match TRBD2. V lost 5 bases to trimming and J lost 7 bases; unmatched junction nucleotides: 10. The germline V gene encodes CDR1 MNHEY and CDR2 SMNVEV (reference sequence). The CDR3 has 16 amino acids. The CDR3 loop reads CASSGRGSGRENEQFF. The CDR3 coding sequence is TGTGCCAGCAGTGGTCGGGGTAGCGGGAGGGAAAATGAGCAGTTCTTC.

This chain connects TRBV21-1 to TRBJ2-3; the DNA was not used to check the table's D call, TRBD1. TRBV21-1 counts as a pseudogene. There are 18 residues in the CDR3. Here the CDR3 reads CASSNQGQALLYGDTQYF. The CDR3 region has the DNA TGTGCCAGCAGCAATCAAGGACAGGCGCTTTTGTATGGGGATACGCAGTATTTT.

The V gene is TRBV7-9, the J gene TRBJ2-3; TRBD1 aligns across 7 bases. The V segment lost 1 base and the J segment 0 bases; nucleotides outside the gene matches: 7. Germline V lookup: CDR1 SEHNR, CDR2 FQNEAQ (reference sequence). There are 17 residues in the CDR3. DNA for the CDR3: TGTGCCAGCAGCTTAGTTCGGGACAGTACTAGCACAGATACGCAGTATTTT. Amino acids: CASSLVRDSTSTDTQYF.

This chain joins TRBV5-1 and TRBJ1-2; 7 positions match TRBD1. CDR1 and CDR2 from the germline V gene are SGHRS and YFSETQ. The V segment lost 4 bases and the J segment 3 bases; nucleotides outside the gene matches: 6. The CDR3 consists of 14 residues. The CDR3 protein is CASSHGQDHYGYTF. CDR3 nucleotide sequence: TGCGCCAGCAGCCACGGACAGGACCACTATGGCTACACCTTC. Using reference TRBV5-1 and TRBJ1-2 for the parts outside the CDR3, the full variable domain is KAGVTQTPRYLIKTRGQQVTLSCSPISGHRSVSWYQQTPGQGLQFLFEYFSETQRNKGNFPGRFSGRQFSNSRSEMNVSTLELGDSALYLCASSHGQDHYGYTFGSGTRLTVV.

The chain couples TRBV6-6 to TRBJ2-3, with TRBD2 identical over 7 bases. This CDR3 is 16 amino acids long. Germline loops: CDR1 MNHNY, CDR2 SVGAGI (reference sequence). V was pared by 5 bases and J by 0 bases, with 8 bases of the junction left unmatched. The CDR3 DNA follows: TGTGCCAGCAGTCGGCCCAGCGGGGCTAGCACAGATACGCAGTATTTT. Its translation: CASSRPSGASTDTQYF.

The CDR3 DNA is TGTGCCAGCAGATTGACCGGGGGGGCGATTGGCTACACCTTC. Translating it yields CASRLTGGAIGYTF. The chain is built from TRBV7-9 and TRBJ1-2; possibly TRBD1 for D (6 bases). V lost 6 bases and J lost 7, with 18 bases in between. CDR1 is SEHNR and CDR2 is FQNEAQ in the germline V gene (reference sequence). The CDR3 consists of 14 residues.

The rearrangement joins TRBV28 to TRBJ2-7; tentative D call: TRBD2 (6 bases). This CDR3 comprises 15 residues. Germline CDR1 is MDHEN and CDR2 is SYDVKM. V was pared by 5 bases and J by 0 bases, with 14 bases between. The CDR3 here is CASSPGGANSYEQYF. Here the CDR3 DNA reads TGTGCCAGCAGTCCAGGAGGGGCTAACTCCTACGAGCAGTACTTC.

The CDR3 here is CASSIESLGLGANVLTF. The CDR3 nucleotides are TGTGCCAGTAGTATTGAAAGTCTTGGACTCGGGGCCAACGTCCTGACTTTC. The genes are TRBV19 and TRBJ2-6; the D gene is possibly TRBD2 (5 bases). This CDR3 spans 17 amino acids. CDR1 and CDR2 (germline): LNHDA, SQIVND (reference sequence). V was pared by 3 bases and J by 4 bases, with 16 bases between.